This is a list of T cell receptor beta chains from one sample in a study of cytomegalovirus exposure and HLA in healthy donors. TCRdb's table, derived via immunoSEQ multiplex PCR, lists solely in-frame clones and lacks some. Here the sample spans about 200,000 clones, 82% being singletons. The material sequenced was PBMCs. The receptors derive from a woman in her forties or fifties in good health and CMV-seropositive. Both conserved end residues are part of each CDR3. The D gene is left open where the match is weak. Size tells how often a clone was seen (once, few, many) or the class of an expanded clone, and some rows leave it out.

J gene	CDR3 length	V gene	clone size	D gene	CDR3 protein	CDR3 DNA
TRBJ1-1	13	TRBV7-2	few	-	CASSFRSNTEAFF	TGTGCCAGCAGCTTCCGGTCGAACACTGAAGCTTTCTTT
TRBJ1-4	15	TRBV5-1	-	-	CASSPREGRNEKLFF	TGCGCCAGCAGCCCCCGGGAGGGGAGAAATGAAAAACTGTTTTTT
TRBJ2-5	12	TRBV19	-	-	CASSIQGETQYF	TGTGCCAGTAGTATTCAGGGGGAGACCCAGTACTTC
TRBJ2-3	13	TRBV13	-	-	CASSAGPTDTQYF	TGTGCCAGCAGCGCTGGGCCCACAGATACGCAGTATTTT
TRBJ2-5	16	TRBV5-1	-	TRBD1	CASSLGIQGARETQYF	TGCGCCAGCAGCTTGGGTATACAGGGGGCGAGGGAGACCCAGTACTTC
TRBJ1-1	13	TRBV6-5	once	-	CASSPGSHTEAFF	TGTGCCAGCAGTCCCGGGTCGCACACTGAAGCTTTCTTT
TRBJ1-2	16	TRBV7-2	once	TRBD1	CASSLGAGQGSYGYTF	TGTGCCAGCAGCTTAGGGGCGGGACAGGGATCTTATGGCTACACCTTC
TRBJ1-2	15	TRBV29-1	-	TRBD1	CSVERGTAGKYGYTF	TGCAGCGTTGAGCGAGGGACAGCAGGCAAGTATGGCTACACCTTC
TRBJ2-7	15	TRBV7-9	once	-	CASSSPGRGFYEQYF	TGTGCCAGCAGTTCCCCGGGCCGGGGATTCTACGAGCAGTACTTC
TRBJ1-6	15	TRBV27	once	TRBD1	CASSSEGDRFSPLHF	TGTGCCAGCAGTTCGGAGGGGGACAGGTTTTCACCCCTCCACTTT
TRBJ1-1	15	TRBV5-4	-	TRBD1	CASSLGRGSGTEAFF	TGTGCCAGCAGCTTGGGCAGGGGGTCGGGGACTGAAGCTTTCTTT
TRBJ1-5	15	TRBV4-1	-	-	CASSPLAGLGQPQHF	TGCGCCAGCAGCCCCTTGGCAGGGCTTGGTCAGCCCCAGCATTTT
TRBJ2-5	15	TRBV5-1	-	TRBD2	CASSSEGGSGETQYF	TGCGCCAGCAGCTCGGAGGGCGGGAGTGGAGAGACCCAGTACTTC
TRBJ2-6	16	TRBV4-3	-	-	CASSQDSLPGANGLTF	TGCGCCAGCAGCCAAGATTCCCTACCTGGGGCCAACGGCCTGACTTTC
TRBJ1-3	14	TRBV18	-	-	CASSPQGAGNTIYF	TGTGCCAGCTCACCACAGGGGGCTGGAAACACCATATATTTT
TRBJ2-4	17	TRBV27	-	-	CASSLSLGALAKNIQYF	TGTGCCAGCAGTTTGTCCCTTGGGGCTCTAGCCAAAAACATTCAGTACTTC
TRBJ1-1	12	TRBV6-5	-	-	CASSYGANEAFF	TGTGCCAGCAGTTACGGAGCGAATGAAGCTTTCTTT
TRBJ2-2	15	TRBV27	-	TRBD1	CASRGQGGNTGELFF	TGTGCCAGCAGGGGACAGGGAGGCAACACCGGGGAGCTGTTTTTT
TRBJ2-7	15	TRBV18	-	-	CASSPWDNQGHEQYF	TGTGCCAGCTCACCATGGGACAACCAGGGACACGAGCAGTACTTC
TRBJ1-1	13	TRBV19	-	-	CASISDGGTEAFF	TGTGCCAGTATCTCGGACGGGGGCACTGAAGCTTTCTTT
TRBJ2-7	14	TRBV28	-	TRBD1	CASSPRQGFYEQYF	TGTGCCAGCAGTCCCCGACAGGGTTTCTACGAGCAGTACTTC
TRBJ2-1	11	TRBV6-5	-	-	CASSRLQEQFF	TGTGCCAGCAGTAGACTCCAAGAGCAGTTCTTC
TRBJ2-1	14	TRBV6-6	-	TRBD2	CASRTSGRHNEQFF	TGTGCCAGCAGGACTAGCGGGAGACACAATGAGCAGTTCTTC
TRBJ2-5	17	TRBV7-6	-	-	CASSSPLGGTYQETQYF	TGTGCCAGCAGCTCGCCTCTTGGGGGCACGTACCAAGAGACCCAGTACTTC
TRBJ1-6	15	TRBV19	-	-	CASSITRGSNSPLHF	TGTGCCAGTAGTATCACCAGGGGAAGTAATTCACCCCTCCACTTT
TRBJ2-7	15	TRBV6-1	-	-	CASSEEARGPYEQYF	TGTGCCAGCAGTGAAGAGGCTAGGGGTCCCTACGAGCAGTACTTC
TRBJ1-1	14	TRBV11-2	-	-	CASTPPGRNTEAFF	TGTGCCAGCACCCCCCCAGGCAGGAACACTGAAGCTTTCTTT
TRBJ1-2	16	TRBV6-6	-	-	CASSYSVRGNNYGYTF	TGTGCCAGCAGTTACTCGGTCAGGGGCAATAACTATGGCTACACCTTC
TRBJ2-1	17	TRBV7-9	few	TRBD2	CASSPPPGTSGDNEQFF	TGTGCCAGCAGTCCCCCCCCCGGGACTAGCGGTGACAATGAGCAGTTCTTC
TRBJ1-1	16	TRBV7-9	once	-	CASSFGLRAVNTEAFF	TGTGCCAGCAGCTTTGGTCTTCGAGCGGTGAACACTGAAGCTTTCTTT
TRBJ2-2	14	TRBV6-5	-	-	CASRGGENTGELFF	TGTGCCAGCAGGGGGGGAGAAAACACCGGGGAGCTGTTTTTT
TRBJ1-2	13	TRBV6-6	-	TRBD1	CASGTGAAYGYTF	TGTGCCAGCGGAACAGGGGCTGCCTATGGCTACACCTTC
TRBJ2-3	16	TRBV5-4	-	TRBD2	CASSQLLAGVRDTQYF	TGTGCCAGCAGCCAATTACTAGCGGGAGTAAGAGATACGCAGTATTTT
TRBJ2-5	14	TRBV29-1	once	TRBD2	CSVGREGRGETQYF	TGCAGCGTAGGGCGGGAGGGCCGGGGGGAGACCCAGTACTTC
TRBJ2-3	14	TRBV30	once	-	CAWSSSLTTDTQYF	TGTGCCTGGAGTTCCAGTCTCACCACAGATACGCAGTATTTT
TRBJ2-3	16	TRBV28	-	TRBD2	CASSSQGLAGVDTQYF	TGTGCCAGCAGTTCACAGGGACTAGCGGGAGTAGATACGCAGTATTTT
TRBJ1-3	16	TRBV28	-	-	CASSTWTASSGNTIYF	TGTGCCAGCAGTACCTGGACAGCCAGCTCTGGAAACACCATATATTTT
TRBJ1-2	14	TRBV6-5	-	-	CASSTVGGGGGYTF	TGTGCCAGCAGTACCGTGGGGGGTGGAGGAGGCTACACCTTC